This passage covers 18 T cell receptor beta chains from one sample sequenced in a study of T cells in Graves' hyperthyroidism and ophthalmopathy. The TCR beta CDR3 regions underwent amplification using RNA transcripts as the source. HTBI primers were used for first-round RT-PCR of the TCR CDR3. TCRdb reprocessed the multiplex PCR reads with MiXCR, giving one entry per CDR3 protein. This table has hundreds of thousands of distinct CDR3 sequences, about 15% appearing once. The sequencing input was blood. These receptors all stem from a woman in her thirties with Graves' hyperthyroidism.

Ten or more counts support this clonotype. V gene TRBV10-3 combines with J gene TRBJ2-7, with D unclear. Deletions cut 2 bases from V and 7 bases from J, with 12 bases between. The germline CDR1 and CDR2 sequences are ENHRY and SYGVKD. This CDR3 is built from 13 residues. CDR3 amino acids: CAISELAAEEQYF. Written as DNA, the CDR3 is TGTGCCATCAGTGAGCTCGCGGCGGAGGAGCAGTACTTC.

The chain uses TRBV6-1 and TRBJ2-7, with 9 positions matching TRBD2. Germline V CDR1 and CDR2: MNHNS, SASEGT. V dropped 4 bases and J dropped 2; count of bases not matched to a gene: 9. The CDR3 sequence is 16 residues long. Written as DNA, the CDR3 is TGTGCCAGCAGTGGCGCCGCTAGCGGGACTCCCTACGAGCAGTACTTC. Protein: CASSGAASGTPYEQYF.

The V gene is TRBV28, the J gene TRBJ1-5, with no clear D. The length of the CDR3 is 13 residues. CDR1 MDHEN and CDR2 SYDVKM come from the germline V gene. V gave up 5 bases and J gave up 2 bases, with 7 bases separating them. Here the CDR3 reads CASSLFGNQPQHF. The CDR3 region has the DNA TGTGCCAGCAGTCTATTTGGCAATCAGCCCCAGCATTTT.

CDR3 nucleotide sequence: TGTGCCATCAGCGACTACGCCTACAATGAGCAGTTCTTC. This gives the protein CAISDYAYNEQFF. The chain recombines TRBV10-3 with TRBJ2-1, with a weak D call TRBD2 (5 bases). Trimming took 6 bases from V and 2 from J, leaving 8 bases between them. CDR3 length equals 13 residues. CDR1 and CDR2 from the germline V gene are ENHRY and SYGVKD.

This clonotype was seen a few times. This rearrangement joins TRBV7-6 to TRBJ1-3; no definite D call. Germline CDR1 reads SGHVS; CDR2 reads FNYEAQ. The ends were cut back, 2 bases at V and 4 bases at J, with 9 bases in the middle. The CDR3 runs to 14 residues. This CDR3 is CASSLYLEGNTIYF. The CDR3 DNA reads TGTGCCAGCAGCTTATATTTAGAGGGAAACACCATATATTTT.

V usage is TRBV9 and J usage is TRBJ2-1; 15 nucleotides align to TRBD2. Trimming at V came to 7 bases and at J to 8 bases, leaving 7 bases not matched to a gene. Germline CDR1 is SGDLS and CDR2 is YYNGEE. The CDR3 runs 15 residues. CDR3 in amino acids: CASHGLAGGFDEQFF. CDR3 nucleotide sequence: TGTGCCAGCCATGGACTAGCGGGAGGGTTCGATGAGCAGTTCTTC.

This clonotype showed up just a few times. The chain links TRBV29-1 to TRBJ1-4; D not resolved. The CDR3 has 13 residues. The V gene lost 7 bases and the J gene lost 0 bases, with 9 bases spanning the gap. Germline CDR1 reads SQVTM; CDR2 reads ANQGSEA. The CDR3 coding sequence is TGCAGCGGATGGACGTCAACTAATGAAAAACTGTTTTTT. This translates into CSGWTSTNEKLFF.

This clonotype was seen a handful of times. The gene calls are TRBV4-1 and TRBJ2-3; 10 nucleotides agree with TRBD2. The CDR3 consists of 16 residues. J gave up 4 bases and V 0 bases, and 4 bases lay outside the gene matches. Germline V CDR1 and CDR2: MGHRA, YSYEKL. The chain's CDR3 is CASSQDTSGAPDTQYF. The CDR3, as DNA: TGCGCCAGCAGCCAAGATACTAGCGGGGCCCCAGATACGCAGTATTTT.

The CDR3 protein is CASSRDSHNQPQHF. CDR3 nucleotides: TGTGCCAGCAGCCGGGACAGCCACAATCAGCCCCAGCATTTT. V usage is TRBV7-2 and J usage is TRBJ1-5; 7 nucleotides align to TRBD1. This CDR3 contains 14 residues. With 5 bases clipped from V and 3 bases from J, the junction kept 4 bases outside the gene matches. The germline V gene encodes CDR1 SGHTA and CDR2 FQGNSA.

The J gene is TRBJ1-5, the V gene TRBV28; D unclear. This CDR3 is 10 amino acids long. The ends were cut back, 8 bases at V and 15 bases at J, with 14 bases in the middle. Germline V gene data show CDR1 as MDHEN and CDR2 as SYDVKM. The CDR3 region has the DNA TGTGCCAGCCGAGCCCTCGTCACGCATTTT. Translation: CASRALVTHF.

The chain links TRBV29-1 to TRBJ2-2; D perhaps matches TRBD1 (6 bases). The CDR3 has 14 amino acids. Germline CDR1 reads SQVTM; CDR2 reads ANQGSEA. V was shortened by 8 bases and J by 1 base, with 14 bases between the two germline ends. CDR3 in DNA: TGCAGCACTCCGGGACAAGTGAACACCGGGGAGCTGTTTTTT. Protein sequence: CSTPGQVNTGELFF.

This clonotype turned up a few times. This chain connects TRBV20-1 to TRBJ2-3, with a possible D match to TRBD2 (5 bases). The CDR3 consists of 16 residues. CDR1 is DFQATT, CDR2 SNEGSKA, per germline (reference sequence). Trimming cost V 3 bases and J 1 base, with 17 bases left between them. CDR3 loop: CSARGALLGGTDTQYF. The CDR3, as DNA: TGCAGTGCTAGGGGAGCCCTCCTAGGAGGCACAGATACGCAGTATTTT.

At least ten counts were recorded for this clonotype. The chain has TRBV5-6 and TRBJ1-1; the D gene is possibly TRBD1 (5 bases). Germline V gene sequence: CDR1 SGHDT, CDR2 YYEEEE. V lost 2 bases, J lost 7 bases, and 21 bases lay in between. The length of the CDR3 is 16 residues. The CDR3, as DNA: TGTGCCAGCAGCTTCCGGCAGACCGGGACCGCTAATGAAGCTTTCTTT. Translating gives CASSFRQTGTANEAFF.

This clonotype was detected ten times or more. The J gene is TRBJ2-1, the V gene TRBV11-2; D is unresolved. The CDR3 covers 15 residues. Germline V lookup: CDR1 SGHAT, CDR2 FQNNGV. Trimming pared 0 bases from V and 4 bases from J, leaving 10 bases between. The CDR3 loop reads CASSLESARYNEQFF. CDR3 DNA: TGTGCCAGCAGCTTAGAATCGGCTCGGTACAATGAGCAGTTCTTC.

This clonotype was seen repeatedly, ten times or more. The chain couples TRBV29-1 to TRBJ2-7; no clear D. Germline V gene lookup returns CDR1 SQVTM and CDR2 ANQGSEA. Trimming cost V 6 bases and J 1 base, with 7 bases left between them. This CDR3 spans 11 amino acids. DNA of the CDR3: TGCAGCGTCGAGACATCCTACGAGCAGTACTTC. This gives the protein CSVETSYEQYF.

This clonotype was counted at least ten times. The chain recombines TRBV28 with TRBJ2-7; D gene unclear. Between the trimmed V and J ends, which lost 2 bases and 2 bases, there was a span of 10 bases. Germline V CDR1 and CDR2: MDHEN, SYDVKM. The CDR3 length is 14 residues. CDR3 DNA sequence: TGTGCCAGCAGTTTACCTAAATTAGCCTACGAGCAGTACTTC. Encoded protein: CASSLPKLAYEQYF.

In this sample, this clonotype turned up many times. The chain joins TRBV28 to TRBJ2-1; TRBD1 is a possible D gene (5 bases). The CDR3 extends over 15 amino acids. Trimming pared 3 bases from V and 4 bases from J, leaving 13 bases between. Germline CDR1 reads MDHEN; CDR2 reads SYDVKM. For the CDR3, the DNA is TGTGCCAGCAGTTTCCGGAGCAGGACATACAATGAGCAGTTCTTC. This encodes CASSFRSRTYNEQFF.

The genes are TRBV5-1 and TRBJ1-1; D perhaps matches TRBD1 (5 bases). Germline V lookup: CDR1 SGHRS, CDR2 YFSETQ. The CDR3 sequence is 15 residues long. V was shortened by 0 bases and J by 3 bases, with 12 bases between the two germline ends. In DNA form, the CDR3 reads TGCGCCAGCAGCTTGGAACCTCGAGGGGACACTGAAGCTTTCTTT. It translates to CASSLEPRGDTEAFF.